The text below deals with one TCR beta chain. As yet, its antigen is unknown. With 60 Vbeta and 13 Jbeta primers, the PCR was carried out. Using immunoSEQ multiplex PCR, the repertoire was profiled, and TCRdb retains in-frame clones only, with some absent. The sample lists fewer than 70,000 clones; approximately 70% were seen once. This entry is derived from a study of cytomegalovirus exposure and HLA in healthy donors. Whole-study results and caveats: Through in vitro validation, a few CMV-associated chains were shown to be specific for CMV antigens. There were some public TCRs occurring in many donors, but most TCR sequences were rare. Cytomegalovirus status, reportedly, was diagnosed with high specificity and sensitivity by the classifier. Within an earlier analysis, most TCR beta V segments proved productive either about 90% or about 30% of the time.

The J segment lost 2 bases and the V segment lost 2 bases, leaving 3 bases of the junction unmatched. Germline CDR1 SGDLS, CDR2 YYNGEE. CDR3 size: 15 residues. The origin of this receptor is a man between 50 and 59 years old in good health and CMV-seronegative. The sequenced sample consisted of PBMCs. This chain connects TRBV9 to TRBJ2-7; TRBD2 matches at 11 bases. In nucleotides, the CDR3 is TGTGCCAGCAGCGTCACTAGCGGGGGTACCTACGAGCAGTACTTC. This encodes CASSVTSGGTYEQYF.